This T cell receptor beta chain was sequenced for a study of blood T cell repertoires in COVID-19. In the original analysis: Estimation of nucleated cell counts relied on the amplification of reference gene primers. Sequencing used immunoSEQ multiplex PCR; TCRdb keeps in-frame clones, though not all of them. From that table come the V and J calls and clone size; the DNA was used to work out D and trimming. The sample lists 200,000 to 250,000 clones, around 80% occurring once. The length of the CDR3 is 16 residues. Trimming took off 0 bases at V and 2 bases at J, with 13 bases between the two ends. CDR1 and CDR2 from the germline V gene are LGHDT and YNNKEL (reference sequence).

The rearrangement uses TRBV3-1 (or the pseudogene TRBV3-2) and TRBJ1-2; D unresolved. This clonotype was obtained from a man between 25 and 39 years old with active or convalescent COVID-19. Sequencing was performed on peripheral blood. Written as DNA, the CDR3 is TGTGCCAGCAGCCAAGATCCTTTGACGGGAAACTATGGCTACACCTTC. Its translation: CASSQDPLTGNYGYTF.